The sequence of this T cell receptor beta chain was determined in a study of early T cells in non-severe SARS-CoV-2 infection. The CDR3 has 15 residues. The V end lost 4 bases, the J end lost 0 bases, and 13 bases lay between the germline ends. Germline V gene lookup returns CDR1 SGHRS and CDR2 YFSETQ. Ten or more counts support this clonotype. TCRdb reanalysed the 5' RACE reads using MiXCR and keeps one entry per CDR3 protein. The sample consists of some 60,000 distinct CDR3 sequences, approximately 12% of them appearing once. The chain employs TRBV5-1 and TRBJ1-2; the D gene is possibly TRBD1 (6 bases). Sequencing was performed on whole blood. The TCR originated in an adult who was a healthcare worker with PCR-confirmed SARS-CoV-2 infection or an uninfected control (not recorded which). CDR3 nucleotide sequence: TGCGCCAGCAGCCCGTGGACAGCAACTAACTATGGCTACACCTTC. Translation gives CASSPWTATNYGYTF.